The clone carrying this T cell receptor (beta chain) was seen a handful of times. The antigen is undetermined. V lost 5 bases and J lost 5; bases outside the gene matches: 7. The CDR3 spans 14 residues. The V gene's germline CDR1 is SGHTA and CDR2 FQGNSA. This sample was included in a study of beta chain features in type 1 diabetes. cDNA synthesis used the whole RNA isolate, giving expressed TCRB sequences. Clones were read by immunoSEQ multiplex PCR, and TCRdb kept only the in-frame ones, dropping some. The data show 450,000 or so clones, with around 10% seen just once and approximately 0.05% held by the top ten. Purity exceeding 95% was reached by all sorted populations. Notes on the study in general: In every one of the four CD4+ subsets, TCRB CDR3s were moderately but significantly shorter in Type 1 diabetes patients. Researchers could not determine here whether HLA type influences TCRB rearrangement.

Material: naive CD4+ T cells from blood. The chain is built from TRBV7-2 and TRBJ1-2; 8 bases agree with TRBD1. The receptor was isolated from a woman aged 18-29 years in good health. The CDR3 reads CASSPTGEGYGYTF. The DNA of the CDR3 is TGTGCCAGCAGCCCGACAGGGGAGGGATATGGCTACACCTTC.